The present T cell receptor (beta chain) was sequenced within a study of CXCR3-negative and CXCR3-positive naive CD8 T cells. Study-wide findings and caveats: TRB CDR3 properties indicated TCR strength, while surface CD5 was similar across naive subsets. Relative to CXCR3-negative naive cells, CXCR3-positive naive cells had more hydrophobic TRB CDR3s.

Germline V gives CDR1 DFQATT, CDR2 SNEGSKA (reference sequence). The CDR3 loop spans 12 amino acids. As for this clonotype: The antigen remains undetermined.

Preparation of TRB cDNA libraries relied on 5' RACE carrying UMI labels. TCRdb reprocessed the 5' RACE reads, keeping one entry per CDR3 protein, no DNA. This listing includes around 60,000 distinct CDR3 sequences. This chain links TRBV20-1 with TRBJ1-2. This TCR derives from a human donor in good health. Some clones in this sample may be carry-over from other donors' samples. The material sequenced was naive CXCR3+ CD8+ T cells from blood. The subset here: CD45RO-CCR7+CD27+CD95- naive CD8+ T cells expressing CXCR3 (TNR3+). The CDR3 reads CSARDMKDGYTF.